This TCR beta chain was retrieved from a study of shared clonotypes between healthy human individuals. General study findings and limits: A handful of donors showed sharing of about 4.8% of naive CD4 clonotypes.

In the naive CD8 group, cells lacked CD45RO and were positively selected for CCR7, so terminally differentiated effector memory CD45RA+ cells were left out. As concerns this clone: Its antigen is still unknown. The same CDR3 can be traced to other DNA sequences in this sample.

Only in-frame clones appear in the TCRdb table, and some are missing; sequencing was by immunoSEQ multiplex PCR. The sample records some 1,900,000 clones, around 96% being singletons. This CDR3 contains 16 residues. Trimming removed 3 bases from V and 4 bases from J, with 19 bases in between. Germline lookup yields CDR1 MNHEY and CDR2 SVGAGI. What was sequenced was naive CD8+ T cells sorted from blood. The TCR sequence derives from a young man in good health. V is TRBV6-5 and J is TRBJ2-7, with D perhaps given as TRBD1 or TRBD2 (7 bases each). The CDR3 region has the DNA TGTGCCAGCAGTTATTCGACGGGACAGCGGGATTACGAGCAGTACTTC. This sequence encodes CASSYSTGQRDYEQYF.